This T cell receptor (beta chain) was observed in a study of blood T cell repertoires in COVID-19. Assay used: immunoSEQ multiplex PCR; TCRdb lists only in-frame clones, some missing. The data hold fewer than 200,000 clones, with more than 75% observed a single time. CDR3 size: 16 residues. The germline gives CDR1 SGDLS, CDR2 YYNGEE. The V gene lost 3 bases and the J gene lost 5 bases, with 18 bases spanning the gap. Sequencing input: peripheral blood. The chain recombines TRBV9 with TRBJ2-1, with a tentative D call TRBD2 (7 bases). The sequence derives from a woman in her sixties or seventies with COVID-19, enrolled during active disease. This CDR3 reads CASSAAGRGAHNEQFF. DNA for the CDR3: TGTGCCAGCAGCGCAGCTGGTCGGGGGGCCCACAATGAGCAGTTCTTC.